Sequencing of this T cell receptor beta chain was carried out in a study of cytomegalovirus exposure and HLA in healthy donors. As for this clone: What it recognizes is unknown.

The assay was immunoSEQ multiplex PCR, and TCRdb's table has in-frame clones only and misses some. In the table there are 150,000 to 200,000 clones, around 82% of which are singletons. Study-wide results and limits: Accounts indicate the classifier identified cytomegalovirus status with strong specificity and sensitivity. The authors listed about 170 TCR beta chains as cytomegalovirus-associated. The authors confirmed in vitro that a few CMV-associated chains were specific for CMV antigens.

Germline loops: CDR1 LNHDA, CDR2 SQIVND (reference sequence). The V and J ends lost 4 bases and 5 bases respectively, with 15 bases between them. There are 15 residues in the CDR3. Sequencing was performed on PBMCs. The chain is built from TRBV19 and TRBJ2-1, with a weak D call TRBD2 (5 bases). The TCR comes from a man younger than 45 in good health and CMV-seropositive. The chain's CDR3 is CASSTSSGEDNEQFF. The DNA for the CDR3 is TGTGCCAGTAGTACATCCAGCGGCGAGGACAATGAGCAGTTCTTC.